The 25 T cell receptor beta chains given below trace back to one sample, sequenced in a study of blood T cell repertoires in COVID-19. Method: immunoSEQ multiplex PCR; TCRdb's copy keeps in-frame clones and lacks some. The sample has tens of thousands of clones, 70% to 85% seen once. Sequenced input: peripheral blood. These receptors all stem from a man older than 75 with acute or convalescent COVID-19.

This chain joins TRBV11-2 and TRBJ1-1; 10 bases agree with TRBD1. Germline trimming cut 5 bases from V and 11 bases from J; bases unmatched to any gene: 11. CDR1 is SGHAT, CDR2 FQNNGV, per germline. The CDR3 consists of 14 residues. The CDR3 reads CASSPPGTGARAFF. CDR3 coding DNA: TGTGCCAGCAGCCCTCCAGGGACAGGGGCTAGGGCTTTCTTT.

The rearrangement uses TRBV4-2 and TRBJ2-1; 12 bases are a match to TRBD2. This CDR3 region has 17 residues. Germline V gives CDR1 LGHNA, CDR2 YNFKEQ. Losses at the gene ends were 0 bases for V and 1 base for J; bases not matched to a gene: 1. The CDR3 loop is CASSQELAGGSYNEQFF. For the CDR3, the DNA is TGTGCCAGCAGCCAAGAGCTAGCGGGGGGGTCCTACAATGAGCAGTTCTTC.

The rearrangement uses TRBV6-1 and TRBJ1-6; a weak D match, TRBD1 (5 bases). CDR3 size: 16 residues. The V end lost 0 bases, the J end lost 5 bases, and 11 bases lay between the germline ends. In germline, CDR1 is MNHNS, CDR2 SASEGT. CDR3 nucleotides: TGTGCCAGCAGTGAAGCGGCCGGGACTAATAATTCACCCCTCCACTTT. This sequence encodes CASSEAAGTNNSPLHF.

The chain couples TRBV2 to TRBJ2-7; D unclear. V lost 6 bases and J lost 1, with 19 bases in between. Per the germline V gene, CDR1 is SNHLY and CDR2 is FYNNEI. This CDR3 is built from 16 residues. The CDR3 loop reads CASSPVRVIRSYEQYF. The CDR3 DNA is TGTGCCAGCAGCCCTGTCCGTGTCATTAGATCCTACGAGCAGTACTTC.

This chain links TRBV19 with TRBJ2-6; 8 bases agree with TRBD1. Germline trimming cut 11 bases from V and 0 bases from J; bases unmatched to any gene: 12. Germline CDR1 and CDR2: LNHDA and SQIVND (reference sequence). This CDR3 has 17 residues. The CDR3 loop is CAPTGQELYSGANVLTF. CDR3 nucleotides: TGTGCCCCCACGGGACAGGAACTATACTCTGGGGCCAACGTCCTGACTTTC. The full variable domain, its missing parts supplied by reference TRBV19 and TRBJ2-6, is DGGITQSPKYLFRKEGQNVTLSCEQNLNHDAMYWYRQDPGQGLRLIYYSQIVNDFQKGDIAEGYSVSREKKESFPLTVTSAQKNPTAFYLCAPTGQELYSGANVLTFGAGSRLTVL.

The J gene is TRBJ2-2, the V gene TRBV5-1; TRBD1 is a possible D gene (5 bases). CDR1 SGHRS and CDR2 YFSETQ come from the germline V gene. This CDR3 has 15 amino acids. Trimming removed 1 base from V and 3 bases from J, with 10 bases in between. The CDR3 nucleotides read TGCGCCAGCAGCTTGTTCCGACAGTACACCGGGGAGCTGTTTTTT. It codes for CASSLFRQYTGELFF.

This chain links TRBV25-1 with TRBJ1-1; D uncertain. Trimming pared 5 bases from V and 1 base from J, leaving 11 bases between. There are 14 residues in the CDR3. The germline V gene encodes CDR1 MGHDK and CDR2 SYGVNS. CDR3: CASSRSGWNTEAFF. In nucleotides, the CDR3 is TGTGCCAGCAGTAGATCAGGTTGGAACACTGAAGCTTTCTTT.

This chain uses TRBV15 with TRBJ2-7; a weak D match, TRBD1 (6 bases). This CDR3 contains 14 residues. Germline lookup yields CDR1 LNHNV and CDR2 YYDKDF (reference sequence). The germline V and J ends were trimmed by 4 bases and 7 bases, with 17 bases remaining between them. The CDR3 sequence: CATSTGQGLREQYF. CDR3 coding DNA: TGTGCCACCAGCACGGGTCAGGGGTTGAGGGAGCAGTACTTC.

J is TRBJ2-1 and V is TRBV25-1; 8 bases align to TRBD2. The CDR3 has 16 residues. Germline V CDR1 and CDR2: MGHDK, SYGVNS. Germline trimming cut 4 bases from V and 4 bases from J; bases unmatched to any gene: 9. The CDR3: CASSAGVGGRYNEQFF. The CDR3 nucleotides are TGTGCCAGCAGTGCCGGGGTAGGCGGGAGGTACAATGAGCAGTTCTTC.

This clone was seen just once. The gene calls are TRBV7-8 and TRBJ1-3; D possibly corresponds to TRBD1 (6 bases). V lost 4 bases, J lost 0 bases, and 10 bases lay in between. The length of the CDR3 is 15 residues. CDR1 is SGHVS, CDR2 FQNEAQ, per germline. CDR3 sequence: CASSSDRPSGNTIYF. CDR3 in DNA: TGTGCCAGCAGCTCCGACAGGCCCTCTGGAAACACCATATATTTT.

The chain carries TRBV6-5 and TRBJ1-5; the match to TRBD1 covers 9 bases. CDR1 is MNHEY and CDR2 is SVGAGI in the germline V gene. This CDR3 is built from 14 residues. The V and J ends lost 4 bases and 2 bases, in that order; junction bases with no gene match: 0. CDR3 protein: CASSWTGGNQPQHF. Here the CDR3 DNA reads TGTGCCAGCAGTTGGACAGGGGGCAATCAGCCCCAGCATTTT.

This chain's CDR3 is CASSSRWLAGAEQYF. CDR3 DNA: TGTGCCAGTAGTAGCCGGTGGCTAGCGGGAGCCGAGCAGTACTTC. The V and J genes are TRBV19 and TRBJ2-7, with 10 bases fitting TRBD2. The CDR3 consists of 15 residues. The J segment lost 6 bases and the V segment lost 4 bases, leaving 9 bases of the junction unmatched. The germline CDR1 and CDR2 sequences are LNHDA and SQIVND (reference sequence).

V is TRBV21-1 and J is TRBJ1-2; the D segment call TRBD1 is taken from the table without a DNA check. TRBV21-1 is recorded as a pseudogene. The CDR3 totals 14 residues. The CDR3 reads CASSRTGSGYGYTF. The CDR3 bases are TGTGCCAGCAGCCGGACAGGGTCCGGCTATGGCTACACCTTC.

This clone was counted a few times. The chain employs TRBV7-2 and TRBJ2-4; 8 bases are shared with TRBD1. CDR3 size: 16 residues. Germline CDR1 is SGHTA and CDR2 is FQGNSA. The J segment lost 4 bases and the V segment lost 4 bases, leaving 9 bases of the junction unmatched. The CDR3 DNA sequence: TGTGCCAGCAGCTCCTGGACAGGGCAGGAGAAAAACATTCAGTACTTC. As protein: CASSSWTGQEKNIQYF.

The chain uses TRBV29-1 and TRBJ1-1, with a weak D call TRBD1 (5 bases). Germline V gene sequence: CDR1 SQVTM, CDR2 ANQGSEA. The length of the CDR3 is 13 residues. V was clipped by 1 base and J by 1 base, with 7 bases between them. CDR3 amino acids: CSVEGGGNTEAFF. Here the CDR3 DNA reads TGCAGCGTTGAAGGGGGGGGGAACACTGAAGCTTTCTTT.

The chain is built from TRBV4-1 and TRBJ2-1; D ambiguous. CDR3 length: 15 amino acids. V lost 0 bases, J lost 2 bases, and 8 bases lay in between. Germline V CDR1 and CDR2: MGHRA, YSYEKL. The DNA for the CDR3 is TGCGCCAGCAGCCAAGAAGAGGTTACCTACAATGAGCAGTTCTTC. Residues: CASSQEEVTYNEQFF.

The chain couples TRBV5-6 to TRBJ1-2, with 7 bases identical to TRBD1. Losses at the gene ends were 0 bases for V and 4 bases for J; bases not matched to a gene: 6. The CDR3 length is 15 residues. CDR1 and CDR2 from the germline V gene are SGHDT and YYEEEE. The CDR3 is CASSLEAGGLYGYTF. The CDR3 DNA is TGTGCCAGCAGCTTGGAGGCAGGGGGACTCTATGGCTACACCTTC. The whole variable domain, filled in from reference TRBV5-6 and TRBJ1-2, reads DAGVTQSPTHLIKTRGQQVTLRCSPKSGHDTVSWYQQALGQGPQFIFQYYEEEERQRGNFPDRFSGHQFPNYSSELNVNALLLGDSALYLCASSLEAGGLYGYTFGSGTRLTVV.

The rearrangement uses TRBV30 and TRBJ1-6; D remains ambiguous. The V gene lost 0 bases and the J gene lost 9 bases, with 12 bases spanning the gap. The CDR3 has 14 residues. Germline assignment: CDR1 GTSNPN and CDR2 SVGIG (reference sequence). The CDR3 bases are TGTGCCTGGAGTGTAACCGGTAGAAGTTCACCCCTCCACTTT. It yields the protein CAWSVTGRSSPLHF.

This chain joins TRBV12-3 or TRBV12-4 and TRBJ2-1, with 8 positions matching TRBD1. Trimming at V came to 8 bases and at J to 2 bases, leaving 2 bases not matched to a gene. The CDR3 covers 13 residues. The DNA for the CDR3 is TGTGCCAGCCGACAGGGGACCTACAATGAGCAGTTCTTC. Encoded protein: CASRQGTYNEQFF.

Here the CDR3 reads CASSSGTGPTQPQHF. The CDR3 DNA follows: TGTGCCAGCAGCTCTGGGACTGGGCCTACTCAGCCCCAGCATTTT. This chain uses TRBV11-2 with TRBJ1-5; possibly TRBD1 for D (5 bases). V lost 4 bases to trimming and J lost 6 bases, with 16 bases between them. Germline V gives CDR1 SGHAT, CDR2 FQNNGV. The CDR3 runs 15 residues. The full variable domain, its missing parts supplied by reference TRBV11-2 and TRBJ1-5, is EAGVAQSPRYKIIEKRQSVAFWCNPISGHATLYWYQQILGQGPKLLIQFQNNGVVDDSQLPKDRFSAERLKGVDSTLKIQPAKLEDSAVYLCASSSGTGPTQPQHFGDGTRLSIL.

The V call is TRBV18, the J call TRBJ2-7, with TRBD1 identical over 8 bases. Germline CDR1 is KGHSH and CDR2 is LQKENI. The CDR3 runs to 17 residues. V shed 2 bases and J 1 base; nucleotides not matched to a gene: 10. This chain's CDR3 is CASSPYLPGQVSYEQYF. In DNA form, the CDR3 reads TGTGCCAGCTCACCATATCTTCCGGGACAGGTGTCCTACGAGCAGTACTTC.

The genes are TRBV5-1 and TRBJ2-7; D is possibly TRBD1 (6 bases). Per the germline V gene, CDR1 is SGHRS and CDR2 is YFSETQ. The CDR3 spans 14 residues. Deletions cut 4 bases from V and 2 bases from J, with 13 bases between. The CDR3, as DNA: TGCGCCAGCAGCCTACGGGACAAAACCTACGAGCAGTACTTC. Protein product: CASSLRDKTYEQYF.

J is TRBJ2-2 and V is TRBV6-5; the D gene is possibly TRBD1 (6 bases). Trimming took off 4 bases at V and 0 bases at J, with 9 bases between the two ends. CDR1 is MNHEY, CDR2 SVGAGI, per germline. This CDR3 is built from 15 residues. The CDR3 DNA reads as TGTGCCAGCAGTTCTGACAGGACGAACACCGGGGAGCTGTTTTTT. This encodes CASSSDRTNTGELFF.

The V call is TRBV10-3, the J call TRBJ1-5, with 11 positions matching TRBD1. The V segment lost 6 bases and the J segment 6 bases; nucleotides outside the gene matches: 7. From germline, CDR1 is ENHRY and CDR2 SYGVKD. The CDR3 consists of 15 residues. CDR3: CAISPDRGQGQPQHF. The DNA of the CDR3 is TGTGCCATCAGCCCGGACAGGGGGCAAGGTCAGCCCCAGCATTTT.

This rearrangement joins TRBV12-3 or TRBV12-4 to TRBJ1-5; tentatively, D is TRBD1 (5 bases). This CDR3 region has 13 residues. Trimming stripped 4 bases from V and 10 bases from J, with 14 bases between. Here the CDR3 reads CASSSNLQAPQHF. The CDR3 DNA follows: TGTGCCAGCAGTTCCAACTTACAGGCACCCCAGCATTTT.